This record concerns one T cell receptor beta chain sequence. Per the study methods: By means of reference gene primer amplification, nucleated cell counts were estimated. TCRdb keeps only in-frame clones here, not all; method: immunoSEQ multiplex PCR. V and J calls and clone size come straight from that table; D and trimming were deduced from the DNA. This sample yields more than 60,000 clones, of which 65% to 85% are seen a single time; 4.5% to 7% belongs to the top ten. These data originate in a study of blood T cell repertoires in COVID-19. Study-level background: Donors in the United States, Italy and Spain gave samples during acute or convalescent COVID-19. T cells, B-cell-depleted T cells, or PBMCs provided the cDNA or gDNA that served as material.

Germline lookup yields CDR1 MNHEY and CDR2 SVGAGI. The CDR3 is 15 amino acids. Trimming took 6 bases from V and 2 from J; bases not matched to a gene: 4. The sequence was obtained from a man aged 60 to 69 with active or convalescent COVID-19. The V gene is TRBV6-5, the J gene TRBJ2-3, with 11 bases aligning to TRBD2. Source material: peripheral blood. CDR3 residues: CASRGTSGPTDTQYF. In DNA form, the CDR3 reads TGTGCCAGCAGAGGGACTAGCGGCCCCACAGATACGCAGTATTTT.